The entry that follows covers one TCR beta chain sequence. These data belong to a study of T cells in Graves' hyperthyroidism and ophthalmopathy. Germline values: CDR1 MNHEY, CDR2 SMNVEV (reference sequence). V lost 5 bases and J lost 7; bases outside the gene matches: 8. The CDR3 length is 14 residues. Template material for amplifying TCR beta CDR3 regions consisted of RNA transcripts. In the first-round RT-PCR of the TCR CDR3, the HTBI primer set was used. TCRdb recomputed calls from the multiplex PCR reads with MiXCR, one row per CDR3 protein. Of around 700,000 distinct CDR3 sequences listed, about a third are singletons. Absence of ophthalmopathy progression within 18 months defined stable Graves' hyperthyroidism.

The rearrangement uses TRBV27 and TRBJ1-5, with 7 bases identical to TRBD1. The origin of this receptor is a woman between 40 and 50 years old with Graves' hyperthyroidism. Input material: blood. CDR3 loop: CASSAPGGRQPQHF. In nucleotides, the CDR3 is TGTGCCAGCAGTGCTCCAGGGGGAAGGCAGCCCCAGCATTTT.